The rows below give T cell receptor beta chains drawn from one sample of a study of neurological immune-mediated disorders. One entry per CDR3 protein, called by TCRdb with MiXCR from the 5' RACE reads. The sample yields approximately 58,000 distinct CDR3 sequences, 7% to 10% seen once. The source material was PBMCs. These receptors were obtained from a woman aged 35 to 49 in good health. CDR3s include the opening cysteine and the closing phenylalanine or tryptophan. The D gene is left open where the match is weak. Not all rows give a size; the values are once, few, many and, for expanded clones, a class.

>TRBV29-1|NA|NA|TRBJ1-1
CSAKGTGNTEAFF
TGCAGCGCTAAGGGGACCGGTAACACTGAAGCTTTCTTT
>TRBV7-8|many|NA|TRBJ2-7
CASSPRGNRAYEQYF
TGTGCCAGCAGCCCCCGAGGAAACAGGGCCTACGAGCAGTACTTC
>TRBV20-1|NA|NA|TRBJ2-5
CSAPLEFNQETQYF
TGCAGTGCACCGCTAGAATTCAACCAAGAGACCCAGTACTTC
>TRBV7-8|many|TRBD2|TRBJ2-7
CASSHRLAGTYEQYF
TGTGCCAGCAGCCATCGACTAGCGGGGACTTACGAGCAGTACTTC
>TRBV6-5|NA|TRBD2|TRBJ2-1
CASSYDPSGYNEQFF
TGTGCCAGCAGTTACGATCCTAGCGGTTACAATGAGCAGTTCTTC
>TRBV25-1|many|TRBD1|TRBJ2-7
CASSADRGGSYEQYF
TGTGCCAGCAGTGCGGACAGGGGGGGTTCCTACGAGCAGTACTTC
>TRBV5-1|NA|NA|TRBJ2-2
CASSLARTANTGELFF
TGCGCCAGCAGCTTGGCCCGGACAGCGAACACCGGGGAGCTGTTTTTT
>TRBV5-1|many|NA|TRBJ1-2
CASSLARPEDGYTF
TGCGCCAGCAGCTTGGCCCGGCCGGAAGATGGCTACACCTTC
>TRBV6-2/TRBV6-3|NA|NA|TRBJ1-2
CASSPMDGYGYTF
TGTGCCAGCAGCCCAATGGACGGCTATGGCTACACCTTC
>TRBV20-1|many|NA|TRBJ2-5
CSALSWTDWYQETQYF
TGCAGTGCCCTATCTTGGACGGATTGGTACCAAGAGACCCAGTACTTC
>TRBV20-1|many|TRBD2|TRBJ2-4
CSAWTSGGNNIQYF
TGCAGTGCCTGGACTAGCGGGGGGAATAACATTCAGTACTTC
>TRBV3-1|NA|TRBD2|TRBJ2-3
CASSPTSGGNTQYF
TGTGCCAGCAGCCCGACTAGCGGGGGAAATACGCAGTATTTT
>TRBV6-1|many|TRBD1|TRBJ2-3
CASSEAHSLGQVTDTQYF
TGTGCCAGCAGTGAAGCGCACTCCCTGGGACAGGTCACAGATACGCAGTATTTT
>TRBV7-2|many|NA|TRBJ2-3
CASSFGSLASTDTQYF
TGTGCCAGCAGCTTTGGCAGTCTTGCTAGCACAGATACGCAGTATTTT
>TRBV7-2|many|NA|TRBJ1-1
CASSQRGGVTEAFF
TGTGCCAGCAGCCAGAGGGGAGGGGTCACTGAAGCTTTCTTT
>TRBV7-2|many|NA|TRBJ2-7
CASSPSSYTFEQYF
TGTGCCAGCAGCCCTTCTTCCTACACTTTCGAGCAGTACTTC
>TRBV4-2|many|NA|TRBJ2-5
CASSQEVGTRQTQYF
TGTGCCAGCAGCCAAGAAGTTGGGACGAGGCAGACCCAGTACTTC
>TRBV4-3|many|NA|TRBJ1-2
CASSQVQGLYGYTF
TGCGCCAGCAGCCAAGTACAGGGCCTCTATGGCTACACCTTC
>TRBV7-2|many|NA|TRBJ2-5
CASSSGASIQETQYF
TGTGCCAGCAGCTCCGGGGCTAGCATCCAAGAGACCCAGTACTTC
>TRBV4-3|NA|NA|TRBJ1-5
CASSQDLRVNQPQHF
TGCGCCAGCAGCCAAGATCTTAGGGTAAATCAGCCCCAGCATTTT
>TRBV20-1|many|TRBD1|TRBJ1-1
CSAAGQVWLNTEAFF
TGCAGTGCTGCGGGACAGGTTTGGCTGAACACTGAAGCTTTCTTT
>TRBV7-2|many|TRBD1|TRBJ2-1
CASSPDRGSNEQFF
TGTGCCAGCAGCCCGGACAGGGGGTCGAATGAGCAGTTCTTC
>TRBV6-1|many|NA|TRBJ1-1
CAGTQTWGTEAFF
TGTGCCGGAACACAGACCTGGGGCACTGAAGCTTTCTTT
>TRBV6-2/TRBV6-3|many|NA|TRBJ2-1
CASSYISYNEQFF
TGTGCCAGCAGTTACATCTCCTACAATGAGCAGTTCTTC
>TRBV9|many|NA|TRBJ2-6
CASSLASGANVLTF
TGTGCCAGCAGCCTTGCCTCTGGGGCCAACGTCCTGACTTTC
>TRBV5-1|many|TRBD2|TRBJ2-2
CASSLLAGANTGELFF
TGCGCCAGCAGCTTGCTCGCGGGGGCGAACACCGGGGAGCTGTTTTTT
>TRBV5-1|many|NA|TRBJ2-1
CASSLGVGGYNEQFF
TGCGCCAGCAGCTTGGGGGTGGGGGGTTACAATGAGCAGTTCTTC